A selection of T cell receptor beta chains follows, all from one sample in a study of blood T cell repertoires in COVID-19. TCRdb's table, derived via immunoSEQ multiplex PCR, lists solely in-frame clones and lacks some. Here the sample spans approximately 35,000 clones, about 80% being singletons. Sequencing was performed on peripheral blood. The receptors stem from an older man with acute or convalescent COVID-19. Both conserved end residues are part of each CDR3. The order of the fields is clone size, CDR3 length, V gene, J gene, D gene, CDR3 DNA, CDR3 protein. D genes are given only for firm matches. Only some rows state a clone size, as once, few, many or a class for expanded clones.

clone_size: .; cdr3_length: 12; v_call: TRBV27; j_call: TRBJ2-7; d_call: TRBD1; cdr3_nt: TGTGGGTACCCGAGGGGGCTAGAGGAGCAGTACTTC; cdr3_aa: CGYPRGLEEQYF
clone_size: once; cdr3_length: 14; v_call: TRBV5-4; j_call: TRBJ1-1; d_call: TRBD1; cdr3_nt: TGTGCCAGCACCCCATTCGGACAGGGCCCTGAAGCTTTCTTT; cdr3_aa: CASTPFGQGPEAFF
clone_size: .; cdr3_length: 16; v_call: TRBV30; j_call: TRBJ2-5; d_call: TRBD2; cdr3_nt: TGTGCCTGGAGGGAACCATCTCATAGCGGGAGGGAGACCCAGTACTTC; cdr3_aa: CAWREPSHSGRETQYF
clone_size: .; cdr3_length: 15; v_call: TRBV5-5; j_call: TRBJ1-4; d_call: .; cdr3_nt: TGTGCCAGCAGCTTGGTGTCTACAACTAATGAAAAACTGTTTTTT; cdr3_aa: CASSLVSTTNEKLFF
clone_size: .; cdr3_length: 15; v_call: TRBV18; j_call: TRBJ1-2; d_call: .; cdr3_nt: TGTGCCAGCTCACTCGCGGACAGCTCTAACTATGGCTACACCTTC; cdr3_aa: CASSLADSSNYGYTF
clone_size: few; cdr3_length: 17; v_call: TRBV6-4; j_call: TRBJ2-1; d_call: .; cdr3_nt: TGTGCCAGCAGTGACTCGAGTGTGGCAGGGATCGACAATGAGCAGTTCTTC; cdr3_aa: CASSDSSVAGIDNEQFF
clone_size: .; cdr3_length: 17; v_call: TRBV4-1; j_call: TRBJ1-1; d_call: TRBD1; cdr3_nt: TGCGCCAGCAGCCAAGTCCTGCTCCGGGACAGGGACCATGAAGCTTTCTTT; cdr3_aa: CASSQVLLRDRDHEAFF
clone_size: .; cdr3_length: 16; v_call: TRBV5-1; j_call: TRBJ2-6; d_call: .; cdr3_nt: TGCGCCAGCAGGGAGGGGCACCTCTCTGGGGCCAACGTCCTGACTTTC; cdr3_aa: CASREGHLSGANVLTF
clone_size: once; cdr3_length: 14; v_call: TRBV19; j_call: TRBJ2-1; d_call: .; cdr3_nt: TGTGCCAGTAGTATAGACCAGGGTTACAATGAGCAGTTCTTC; cdr3_aa: CASSIDQGYNEQFF
clone_size: .; cdr3_length: 15; v_call: TRBV9; j_call: TRBJ2-7; d_call: TRBD2; cdr3_nt: TGTGCCAGCAGCGTGGGCGGGAGGTCCAACTACGAGCAGTACTTC; cdr3_aa: CASSVGGRSNYEQYF
clone_size: many; cdr3_length: 14; v_call: TRBV7-3; j_call: TRBJ2-2; d_call: .; cdr3_nt: TGTGCCAGCAGCTTGGGGGGTCACACCGGGGAGCTGTTTTTT; cdr3_aa: CASSLGGHTGELFF
clone_size: .; cdr3_length: 13; v_call: TRBV29-1; j_call: TRBJ1-5; d_call: TRBD1; cdr3_nt: TGCAGCGTTGTTGCAGGGGGGAATCAGCCCCAGCATTTT; cdr3_aa: CSVVAGGNQPQHF
clone_size: .; cdr3_length: 15; v_call: TRBV11-2; j_call: TRBJ2-1; d_call: .; cdr3_nt: TGTGCCAGCAGCCCGCCGATACTAGTGGGCAATGAGCAGTTCTTC; cdr3_aa: CASSPPILVGNEQFF
clone_size: .; cdr3_length: 16; v_call: TRBV7-8; j_call: TRBJ2-5; d_call: TRBD2; cdr3_nt: TGTGCCAGCAGCTTAGCCGGGGGGGGCCTAGGGGAGACCCAGTACTTC; cdr3_aa: CASSLAGGGLGETQYF
clone_size: .; cdr3_length: 14; v_call: TRBV9; j_call: TRBJ2-1; d_call: TRBD1; cdr3_nt: TGTGCCAGCAGTCGTACACAGGGGGCGGGTGAGCAGTTCTTC; cdr3_aa: CASSRTQGAGEQFF
clone_size: .; cdr3_length: 16; v_call: TRBV19; j_call: TRBJ1-5; d_call: .; cdr3_nt: TGTGCCAGTAGTGGCGGGAGGGGCTCTAGCAATCAGCCCCAGCATTTT; cdr3_aa: CASSGGRGSSNQPQHF
clone_size: .; cdr3_length: 14; v_call: TRBV5-6; j_call: TRBJ2-7; d_call: TRBD1; cdr3_nt: TGTGCCAGCAGCTTGGGGACAGGGATAGGCGAGCAGTACTTC; cdr3_aa: CASSLGTGIGEQYF
clone_size: .; cdr3_length: 12; v_call: TRBV25-1; j_call: TRBJ2-1; d_call: TRBD1; cdr3_nt: TGTGCCAGCAGTAGACAGGGGGGTGAGCAGTTCTTC; cdr3_aa: CASSRQGGEQFF
clone_size: .; cdr3_length: 16; v_call: TRBV6-1; j_call: TRBJ1-4; d_call: .; cdr3_nt: TGTGCCAGCAGTGAATACCCAGTGCGGACTAATGAAAAACTGTTTTTT; cdr3_aa: CASSEYPVRTNEKLFF
clone_size: .; cdr3_length: 15; v_call: TRBV25-1; j_call: TRBJ2-2; d_call: TRBD1; cdr3_nt: TGTGCCACCGCCCCCGGGACAGGGTGGTCCGGGGAGCTGTTTTTT; cdr3_aa: CATAPGTGWSGELFF
clone_size: few; cdr3_length: 13; v_call: TRBV9; j_call: TRBJ2-7; d_call: .; cdr3_nt: TGTGCCAGCCCGGGATGGGAAAGTTACGAGCAGTACTTC; cdr3_aa: CASPGWESYEQYF
clone_size: .; cdr3_length: 14; v_call: TRBV7-8; j_call: TRBJ2-2; d_call: TRBD1; cdr3_nt: TGTGCCAGCAGCTCTGACAGGGTTGCCGGGGAGCTGTTTTTT; cdr3_aa: CASSSDRVAGELFF
clone_size: .; cdr3_length: 13; v_call: TRBV7-8; j_call: TRBJ2-2; d_call: .; cdr3_nt: TGTGCCACAAGACAGGCCAACACCGGGGAGCTGTTTTTT; cdr3_aa: CATRQANTGELFF
clone_size: few; cdr3_length: 14; v_call: TRBV3-1/TRBV3-2; j_call: TRBJ2-2; d_call: .; cdr3_nt: TGTGCCAGCAGCCAAGGCAGGAACACCGGGGAGCTGTTTTTT; cdr3_aa: CASSQGRNTGELFF
clone_size: .; cdr3_length: 17; v_call: TRBV3-1/TRBV3-2; j_call: TRBJ2-5; d_call: TRBD1; cdr3_nt: TGTGCCAGCAGCCAAGTGGCTAGACAGGGAGCTCAAGAGACCCAGTACTTC; cdr3_aa: CASSQVARQGAQETQYF
clone_size: once; cdr3_length: 14; v_call: TRBV11-3; j_call: TRBJ2-2; d_call: TRBD1; cdr3_nt: TGTGCCAGCAGCAGGGACAGAACCACCGGGGAGCTGTTTTTT; cdr3_aa: CASSRDRTTGELFF